The source of this TCR beta chain is a study of human T cells and chemical hapten exposure. This CDR3 has 13 amino acids. Germline CDR1 SQVTM, CDR2 ANQGSEA. Trimming removed 4 bases at V and 3 bases at J, with 10 bases between. For the library, individual cDNA molecules each received unique molecular identifiers. TCRdb independently ran MiXCR on the RACE reads; one entry per CDR3 protein. The sample yields 20,000 to 30,000 distinct CDR3 sequences, approximately 9% seen once. Described time point: patch test 2, 6 weeks after DPC sensitization. Treatment here: therapeutic diphenylcyclopropenone sensitization with weekly scalp DPC.

Source: whole blood, taken in connection with sensitization to the hapten diphenylcyclopropenone (DPC). The TCR was taken from a man younger than 45 with alopecia areata. Some clones in this sample may be carry-over from other donors' samples. V and J are TRBV29-1 and TRBJ1-5, with D maybe TRBD1 (6 bases). CDR3 coding DNA: TGCAGCGTTGGGGACACGGCCAATCAGCCCCAGCATTTT. Translation gives CSVGDTANQPQHF. The whole variable domain, filled in from reference TRBV29-1 and TRBJ1-5, reads SAVISQKPSRDICQRGTSLTIQCQVDSQVTMMFWYRQQPGQSLTLIATANQGSEATYESGFVIDKFPISRPNLTFSTLTVSNMSPEDSSIYLCSVGDTANQPQHFGDGTRLSIL.